This TCR beta chain originates from a study of human T cells and chemical hapten exposure. TCRdb independently ran MiXCR on the RACE reads; one entry per CDR3 protein. The sample consists of 300,000 to 450,000 distinct CDR3 sequences, around 5.5% of them appearing once. This clonotype was recorded at least ten times. Time point noted: pre-sensitization, week 0. Treatment noted: therapeutic diphenylcyclopropenone sensitization with weekly scalp DPC. V trimming: 4 bases; J trimming: 5 bases; junction bases outside the gene matches: 16. Per germline, CDR1 LNHDA and CDR2 SQIVND (reference sequence). This CDR3 comprises 17 residues.

The sample here was whole blood, taken in connection with sensitization to the hapten diphenylcyclopropenone (DPC). This chain joins TRBV19 and TRBJ1-1; 7 nucleotides agree with TRBD1. The TCR sequence derives from a woman aged 18 to 35 with alopecia areata. Some clones in this sample may be carry-over from other donors' samples. The CDR3: CASSTRTGGARGTEAFF. The CDR3 coding sequence is TGTGCCAGTAGTACCCGGACAGGTGGGGCCCGAGGGACTGAAGCTTTCTTT.